This T cell receptor (beta chain) was obtained from a study of T cell responses to AZD1222 COVID-19 vaccine. Clones were read by immunoSEQ multiplex PCR, and TCRdb kept only the in-frame ones, dropping some. The data hold about 120,000 clones, with 90% observed a single time. The V gene's germline CDR1 is SGHRS and CDR2 YFSETQ. The CDR3 is 12 amino acids. Trimming shortened V by 7 bases and J by 0 bases, and 7 bases separated the two germline ends. This clone showed up just once. The antigen is not known. Study-wide results and limits: Reports indicate that nearly half of spike-specific TCRs are directed at unmutated variant regions.

The sequence came from an adult in good health. V is TRBV5-1 and J is TRBJ1-1; D gene ambiguous. The sequencing here drew on peripheral blood, taken on day 0 of AZD1222 vaccination. CDR3 coding DNA: TGCGCCAGCTCTGATTTGAACACTGAAGCTTTCTTT. Its protein product is CASSDLNTEAFF.